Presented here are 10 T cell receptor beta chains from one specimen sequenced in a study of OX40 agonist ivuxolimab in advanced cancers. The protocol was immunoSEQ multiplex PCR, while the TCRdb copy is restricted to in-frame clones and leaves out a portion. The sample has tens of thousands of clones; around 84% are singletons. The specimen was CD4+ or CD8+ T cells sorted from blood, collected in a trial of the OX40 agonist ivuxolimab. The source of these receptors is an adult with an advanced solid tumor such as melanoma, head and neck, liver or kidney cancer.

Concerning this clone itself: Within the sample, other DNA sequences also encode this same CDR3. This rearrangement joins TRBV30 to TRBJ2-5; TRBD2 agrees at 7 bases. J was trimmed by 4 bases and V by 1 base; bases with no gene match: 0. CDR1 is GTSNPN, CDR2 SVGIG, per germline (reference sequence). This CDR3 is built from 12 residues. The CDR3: CAWSGGGETQYF. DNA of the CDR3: TGTGCCTGGAGTGGGGGGGGAGAGACCCAGTACTTC.

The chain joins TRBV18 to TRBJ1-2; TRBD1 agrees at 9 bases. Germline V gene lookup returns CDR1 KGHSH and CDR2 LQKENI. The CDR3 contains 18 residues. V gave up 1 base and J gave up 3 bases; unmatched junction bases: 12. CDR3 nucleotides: TGTGCCAGCTCACCACTGTGGGACAGGGTGGGGAGTGACTATGGCTACACCTTC. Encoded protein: CASSPLWDRVGSDYGYTF.

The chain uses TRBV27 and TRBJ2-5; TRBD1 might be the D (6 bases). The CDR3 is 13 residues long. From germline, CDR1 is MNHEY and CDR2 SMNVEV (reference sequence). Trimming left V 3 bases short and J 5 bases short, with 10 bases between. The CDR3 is CASSFSGGETQYF. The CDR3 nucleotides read TGTGCCAGCAGTTTTTCTGGGGGCGAGACCCAGTACTTC.

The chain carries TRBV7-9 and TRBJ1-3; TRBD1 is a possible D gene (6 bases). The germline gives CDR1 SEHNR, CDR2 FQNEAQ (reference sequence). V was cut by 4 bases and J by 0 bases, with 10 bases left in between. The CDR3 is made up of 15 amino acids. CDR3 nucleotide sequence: TGTGCCAGCAGCTCTGGACAGCTCTCTGGAAACACCATATATTTT. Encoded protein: CASSSGQLSGNTIYF. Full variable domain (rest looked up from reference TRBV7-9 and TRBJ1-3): DTGVSQNPRHKITKRGQNVTFRCDPISEHNRLYWYRQTLGQGPEFLTYFQNEAQLEKSRLLSDRFSAERPKGSFSTLEIQRTEQGDSAMYLCASSSGQLSGNTIYFGEGSWLTVV.

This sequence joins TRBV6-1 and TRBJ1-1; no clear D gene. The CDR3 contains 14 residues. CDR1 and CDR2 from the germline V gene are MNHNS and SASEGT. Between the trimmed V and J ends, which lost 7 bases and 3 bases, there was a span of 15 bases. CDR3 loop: CASILRGRHTEAFF. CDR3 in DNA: TGTGCCAGCATTCTAAGAGGCCGGCACACTGAAGCTTTCTTT.

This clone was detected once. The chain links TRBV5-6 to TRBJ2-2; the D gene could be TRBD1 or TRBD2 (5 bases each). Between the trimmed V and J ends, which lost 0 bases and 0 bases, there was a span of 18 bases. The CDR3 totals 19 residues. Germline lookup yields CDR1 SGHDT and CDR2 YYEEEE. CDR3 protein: CASSLARDRSYTNTGELFF. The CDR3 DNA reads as TGTGCCAGCAGCTTGGCCCGGGACCGATCATACACGAACACCGGGGAGCTGTTTTTT.

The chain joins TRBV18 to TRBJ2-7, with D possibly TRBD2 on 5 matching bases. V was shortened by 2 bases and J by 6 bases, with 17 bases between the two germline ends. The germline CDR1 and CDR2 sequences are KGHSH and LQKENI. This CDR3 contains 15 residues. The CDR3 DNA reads TGTGCCAGCTCACCAAGACCCGGGGTGAGGTCCGAGCAGTACTTC. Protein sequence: CASSPRPGVRSEQYF.

Written as DNA, the CDR3 is TGTGCCAGCAGCGGACAGGTCTCACGTCGGAGGGGCTACACCTTC. Amino acids: CASSGQVSRRRGYTF. The chain links TRBV9 to TRBJ1-2, with a tentative D call TRBD1 (6 bases). This CDR3 spans 15 amino acids. The V end lost 3 bases, the J end lost 8 bases, and 20 bases lay between the germline ends. Germline V gene data show CDR1 as SGDLS and CDR2 as YYNGEE.

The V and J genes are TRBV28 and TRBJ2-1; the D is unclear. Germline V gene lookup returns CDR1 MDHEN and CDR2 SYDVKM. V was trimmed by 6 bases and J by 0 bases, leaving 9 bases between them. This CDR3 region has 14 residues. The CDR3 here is CASRGSSSYNEQFF. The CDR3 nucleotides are TGTGCCAGCAGAGGTAGCAGCTCCTACAATGAGCAGTTCTTC.

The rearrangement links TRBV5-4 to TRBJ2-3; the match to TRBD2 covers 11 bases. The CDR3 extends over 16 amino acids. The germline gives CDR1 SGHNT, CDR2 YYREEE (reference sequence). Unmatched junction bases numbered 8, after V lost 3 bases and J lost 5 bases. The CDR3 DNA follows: TGTGCCAGCAGCTCACCACTAGCGGGAGTGATAGATACGCAGTATTTT. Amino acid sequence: CASSSPLAGVIDTQYF.